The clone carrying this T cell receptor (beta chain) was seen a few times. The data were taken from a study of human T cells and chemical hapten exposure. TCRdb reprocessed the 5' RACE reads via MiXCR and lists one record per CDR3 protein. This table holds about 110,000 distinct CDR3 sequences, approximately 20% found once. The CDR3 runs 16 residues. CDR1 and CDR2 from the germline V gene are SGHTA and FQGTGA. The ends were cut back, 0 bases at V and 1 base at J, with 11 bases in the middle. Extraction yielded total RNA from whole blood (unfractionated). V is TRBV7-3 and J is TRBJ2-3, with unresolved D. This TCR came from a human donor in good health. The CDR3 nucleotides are TGTGCCAGCAGCTTAACGGGCCCCCCGGGCACAGATACGCAGTATTTT. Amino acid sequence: CASSLTGPPGTDTQYF.